The T cell receptor beta chain described here comes from a study of control samples from healthy donors and cancer patients. Profiled with immunoSEQ multiplex PCR; TCRdb holds only in-frame clones, not every one. The table records approximately 94,000 clones, approximately 84% of them present only once. The CDR3 has 13 amino acids. Germline V gene lookup returns CDR1 ENHRY and CDR2 SYGVKD. V lost 7 bases, J lost 8 bases, and 15 bases lay in between. The receptor's source is a man aged 65 to 79 with lung cancer. The sample consisted of PBMCs. The rearrangement links TRBV10-3 to TRBJ2-1; either TRBD1 or TRBD2 may supply D (5 bases each). In DNA, the CDR3 is TGTGCCATCAAGGGAACGGGACGGGATGAGCAGTTCTTC. This codes for CAIKGTGRDEQFF.